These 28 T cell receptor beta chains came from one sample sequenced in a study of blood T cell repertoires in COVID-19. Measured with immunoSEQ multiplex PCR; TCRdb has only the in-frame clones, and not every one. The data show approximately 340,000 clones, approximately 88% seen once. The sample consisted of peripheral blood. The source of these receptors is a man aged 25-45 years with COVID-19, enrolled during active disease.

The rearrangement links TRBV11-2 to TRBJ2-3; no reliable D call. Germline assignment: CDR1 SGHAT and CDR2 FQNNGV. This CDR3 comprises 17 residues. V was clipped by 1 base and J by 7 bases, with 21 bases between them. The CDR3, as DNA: TGTGCCAGCAGCTTAGGTTTACTGGGCGTATCAAGATATACGCAGTATTTT. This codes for CASSLGLLGVSRYTQYF.

The CDR3 bases are TGTGCCAGCAGCAGTCGGGACAATGGAACCTATGGCTACACCTTC. This codes for CASSSRDNGTYGYTF. The V call is TRBV7-9, the J call TRBJ1-2; tentatively, D is TRBD1 (6 bases). The germline CDR1 and CDR2 sequences are SEHNR and FQNEAQ (reference sequence). This CDR3 spans 15 amino acids. Trimming removed 5 bases at V and 4 bases at J, with 17 bases between.

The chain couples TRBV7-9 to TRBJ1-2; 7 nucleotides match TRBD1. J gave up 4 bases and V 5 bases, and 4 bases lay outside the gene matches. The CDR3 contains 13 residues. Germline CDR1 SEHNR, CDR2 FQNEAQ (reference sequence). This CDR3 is CASSPRDSYGYTF. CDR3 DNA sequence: TGTGCCAGCAGCCCCCGGGACAGCTATGGCTACACCTTC. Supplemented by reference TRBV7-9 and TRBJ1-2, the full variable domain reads DTGVSQNPRHKITKRGQNVTFRCDPISEHNRLYWYRQTLGQGPEFLTYFQNEAQLEKSRLLSDRFSAERPKGSFSTLEIQRTEQGDSAMYLCASSPRDSYGYTFGSGTRLTVV.

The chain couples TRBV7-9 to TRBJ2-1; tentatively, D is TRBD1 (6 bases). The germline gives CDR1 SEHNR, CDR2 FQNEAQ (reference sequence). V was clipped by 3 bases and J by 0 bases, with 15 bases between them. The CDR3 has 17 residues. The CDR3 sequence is CASSFETGQISYNEQFF. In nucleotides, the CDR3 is TGTGCCAGCAGCTTCGAAACCGGACAGATCTCCTACAATGAGCAGTTCTTC.

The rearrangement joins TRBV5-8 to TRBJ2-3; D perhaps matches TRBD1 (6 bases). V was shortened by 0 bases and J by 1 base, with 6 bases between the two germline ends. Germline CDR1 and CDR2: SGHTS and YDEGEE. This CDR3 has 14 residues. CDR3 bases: TGTGCCAGCAGCTTGGCAGGGGGCACAGATACGCAGTATTTT. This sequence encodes CASSLAGGTDTQYF.

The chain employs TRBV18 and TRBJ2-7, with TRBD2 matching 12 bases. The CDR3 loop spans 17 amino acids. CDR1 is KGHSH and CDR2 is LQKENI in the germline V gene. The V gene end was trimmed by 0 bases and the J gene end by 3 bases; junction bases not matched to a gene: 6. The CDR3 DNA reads TGTGCCAGCTCACCACCCCGGACTAGCGGGATTGACTACGAGCAGTACTTC. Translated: CASSPPRTSGIDYEQYF.

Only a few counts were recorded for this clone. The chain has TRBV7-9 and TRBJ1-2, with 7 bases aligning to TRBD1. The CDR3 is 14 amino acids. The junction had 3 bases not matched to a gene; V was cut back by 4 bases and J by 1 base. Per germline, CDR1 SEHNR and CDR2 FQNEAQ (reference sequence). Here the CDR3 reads CASSSTGVNYGYTF. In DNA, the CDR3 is TGTGCCAGCAGCTCCACAGGGGTTAACTATGGCTACACCTTC.

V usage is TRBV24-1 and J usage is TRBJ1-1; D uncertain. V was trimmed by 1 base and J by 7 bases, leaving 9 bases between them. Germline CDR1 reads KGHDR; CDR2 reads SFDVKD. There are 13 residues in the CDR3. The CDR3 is CATSDLREGEAFF. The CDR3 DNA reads TGTGCCACCAGTGATTTAAGGGAGGGTGAAGCTTTCTTT.

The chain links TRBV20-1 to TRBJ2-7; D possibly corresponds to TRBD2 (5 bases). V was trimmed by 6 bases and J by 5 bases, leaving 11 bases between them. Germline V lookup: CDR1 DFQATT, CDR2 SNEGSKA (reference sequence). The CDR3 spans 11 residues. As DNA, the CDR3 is TGCAGTGCAGCCCCCGGGGACGAGCAGTACTTC. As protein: CSAAPGDEQYF.

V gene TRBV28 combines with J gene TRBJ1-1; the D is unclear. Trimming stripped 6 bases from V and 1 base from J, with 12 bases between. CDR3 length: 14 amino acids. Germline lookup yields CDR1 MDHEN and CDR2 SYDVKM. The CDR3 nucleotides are TGTGCCAGCAGAATTCGGGAGACGAACACTGAAGCTTTCTTT. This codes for CASRIRETNTEAFF.

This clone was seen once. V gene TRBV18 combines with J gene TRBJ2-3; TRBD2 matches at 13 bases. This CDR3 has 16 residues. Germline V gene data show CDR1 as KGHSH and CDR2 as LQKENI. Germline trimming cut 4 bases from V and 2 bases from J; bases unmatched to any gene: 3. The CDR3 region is CASSRLAGGLTDTQYF. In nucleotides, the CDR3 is TGTGCCAGCTCACGACTAGCGGGGGGCCTCACAGATACGCAGTATTTT. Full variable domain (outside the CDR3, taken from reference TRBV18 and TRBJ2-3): NAGVMQNPRHLVRRRGQEARLRCSPMKGHSHVYWYRQLPEEGLKFMVYLQKENIIDESGMPKERFSAEFPKEGPSILRIQQVVRGDSAAYFCASSRLAGGLTDTQYFGPGTRLTVL.

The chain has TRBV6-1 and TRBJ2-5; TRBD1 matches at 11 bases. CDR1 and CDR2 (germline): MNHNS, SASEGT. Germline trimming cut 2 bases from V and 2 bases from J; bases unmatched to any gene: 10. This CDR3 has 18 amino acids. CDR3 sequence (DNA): TGTGCCAGCAGTGAAAGGGGAGGGGACAGGGGGTATCAAGAGACCCAGTACTTC. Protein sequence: CASSERGGDRGYQETQYF.

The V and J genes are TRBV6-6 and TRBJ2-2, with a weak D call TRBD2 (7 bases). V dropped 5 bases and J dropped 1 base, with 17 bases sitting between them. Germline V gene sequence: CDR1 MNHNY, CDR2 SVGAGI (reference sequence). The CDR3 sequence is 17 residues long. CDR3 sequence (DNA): TGTGCCAGCAGTCGGGGTCGGGGGGCCCTGAACACCGGGGAGCTGTTTTTT. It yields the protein CASSRGRGALNTGELFF.

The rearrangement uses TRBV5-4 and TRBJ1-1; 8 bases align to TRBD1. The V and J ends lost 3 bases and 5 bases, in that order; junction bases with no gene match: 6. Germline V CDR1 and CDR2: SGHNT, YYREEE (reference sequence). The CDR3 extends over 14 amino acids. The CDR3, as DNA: TGTGCCAGCAGCTCGGAGACAGGGGTTACTGAAGCTTTCTTT. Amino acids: CASSSETGVTEAFF.

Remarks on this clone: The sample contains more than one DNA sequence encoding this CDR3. The CDR3 region is CASSRQGAGYTF. CDR3 nucleotide sequence: TGTGCCAGCTCTCGACAGGGCGCTGGCTACACCTTC. V is TRBV2 and J is TRBJ1-2; 7 nucleotides align to TRBD1. The CDR3 totals 12 residues. V lost 8 bases, J lost 7 bases, and 7 bases stayed unmatched. CDR1 and CDR2 from the germline V gene are SNHLY and FYNNEI.

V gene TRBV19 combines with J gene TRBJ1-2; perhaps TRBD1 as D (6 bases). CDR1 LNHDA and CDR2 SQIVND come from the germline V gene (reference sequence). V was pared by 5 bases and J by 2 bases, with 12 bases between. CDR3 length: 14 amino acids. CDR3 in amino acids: CASSWPGHNYGYTF. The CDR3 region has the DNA TGTGCCAGTAGTTGGCCGGGACACAACTATGGCTACACCTTC.

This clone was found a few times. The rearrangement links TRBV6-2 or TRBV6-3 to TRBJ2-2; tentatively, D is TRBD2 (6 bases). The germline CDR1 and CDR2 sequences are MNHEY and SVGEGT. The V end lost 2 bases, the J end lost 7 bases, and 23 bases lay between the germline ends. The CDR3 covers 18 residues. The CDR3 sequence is CASSYPTGLASEVGELFF. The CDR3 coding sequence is TGTGCCAGCAGTTACCCGACCGGGTTGGCTAGCGAGGTCGGGGAGCTGTTTTTT.

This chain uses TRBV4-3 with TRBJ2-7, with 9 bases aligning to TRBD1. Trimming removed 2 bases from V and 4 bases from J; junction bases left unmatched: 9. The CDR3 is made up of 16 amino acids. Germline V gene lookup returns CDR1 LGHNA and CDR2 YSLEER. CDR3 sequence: CASSQPWDRARYEQYF. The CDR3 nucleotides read TGCGCCAGCAGCCAACCATGGGACAGGGCGAGGTACGAGCAGTACTTC.

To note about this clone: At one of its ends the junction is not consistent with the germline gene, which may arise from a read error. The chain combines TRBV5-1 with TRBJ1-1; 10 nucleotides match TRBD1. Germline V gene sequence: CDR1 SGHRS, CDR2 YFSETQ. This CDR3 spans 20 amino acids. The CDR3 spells CVSSVVPGQGSTVLNTEAFF. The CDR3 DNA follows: TGCGTCAGCAGCGTAGTCCCGGGACAGGGGTCCACGGTCTTAAACACTGAAGCTTTCTTT.

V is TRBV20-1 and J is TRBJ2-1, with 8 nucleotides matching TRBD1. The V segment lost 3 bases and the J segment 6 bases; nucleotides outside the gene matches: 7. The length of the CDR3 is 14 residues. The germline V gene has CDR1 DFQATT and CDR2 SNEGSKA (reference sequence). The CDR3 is CSASLVGQVNEQFF. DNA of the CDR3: TGCAGTGCTAGTCTGGTGGGACAGGTCAATGAGCAGTTCTTC.

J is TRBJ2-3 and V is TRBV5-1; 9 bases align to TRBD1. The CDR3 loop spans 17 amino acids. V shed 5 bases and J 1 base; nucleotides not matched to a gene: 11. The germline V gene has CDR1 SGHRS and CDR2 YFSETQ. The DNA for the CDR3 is TGCGCCAGCAGGCACAGGGGGCAGTCGTACGGCACAGATACGCAGTATTTT. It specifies CASRHRGQSYGTDTQYF.

DNA for the CDR3: TGTGCCAGCACTCAATTACCGGGACAGGAAAACTATGGCTACACCTTC. This sequence encodes CASTQLPGQENYGYTF. The chain combines TRBV28 with TRBJ1-2, with TRBD1 matching over 8 bases. This CDR3 is 16 amino acids long. The V and J ends lost 7 bases and 2 bases, in that order; junction bases with no gene match: 12. Looked up from germline, CDR1 is MDHEN and CDR2 is SYDVKM.

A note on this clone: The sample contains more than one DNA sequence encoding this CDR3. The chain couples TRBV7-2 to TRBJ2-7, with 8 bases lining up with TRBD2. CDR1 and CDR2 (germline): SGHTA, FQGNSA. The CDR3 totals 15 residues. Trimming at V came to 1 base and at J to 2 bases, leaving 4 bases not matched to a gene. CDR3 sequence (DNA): TGTGCCAGCAGCTTAGGGGGGGGACTAGCCTACGAGCAGTACTTC. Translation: CASSLGGGLAYEQYF.

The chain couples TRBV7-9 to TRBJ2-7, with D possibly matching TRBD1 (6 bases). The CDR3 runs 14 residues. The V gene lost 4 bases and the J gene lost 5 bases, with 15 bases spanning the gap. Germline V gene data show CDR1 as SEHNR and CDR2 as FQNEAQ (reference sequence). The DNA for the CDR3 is TGTGCCAGCAGCTCCTACAGGGTGGGCGACGAGCAGTACTTC. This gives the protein CASSSYRVGDEQYF.

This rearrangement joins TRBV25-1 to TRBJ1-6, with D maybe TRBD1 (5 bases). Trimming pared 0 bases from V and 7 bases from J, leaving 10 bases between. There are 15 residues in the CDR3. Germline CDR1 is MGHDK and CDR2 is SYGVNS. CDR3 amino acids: CASSEYMGGNSPLHF. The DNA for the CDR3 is TGTGCCAGCAGTGAATATATGGGGGGGAATTCACCCCTCCACTTT.

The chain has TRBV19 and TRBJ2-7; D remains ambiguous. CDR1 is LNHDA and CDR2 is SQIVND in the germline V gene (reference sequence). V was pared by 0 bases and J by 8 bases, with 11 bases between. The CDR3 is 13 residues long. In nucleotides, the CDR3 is TGTGCCAGTAGTATAGATAGTTTAAAAAAGCAGTACTTC. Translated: CASSIDSLKKQYF.

The CDR3 coding sequence is TGTGCCAGCAGTCAAGGACTAGCGGGAGATACTTACAATGAGCAGTTCTTC. It encodes CASSQGLAGDTYNEQFF. The genes are TRBV9 and TRBJ2-1, with 13 bases matching TRBD2. V was clipped by 5 bases and J by 4 bases; unmatched bases: 9. CDR1 and CDR2 from the germline V gene are SGDLS and YYNGEE. The CDR3 consists of 17 residues.

CDR3 loop: CASSLYTGELFF. The CDR3, as DNA: TGTGCCAGCAGTCTTTACACCGGGGAGCTGTTTTTT. V is TRBV28 and J is TRBJ2-2, with D uncertain. Germline CDR1 is MDHEN and CDR2 is SYDVKM. V shed 5 bases and J shed 3 bases, with 4 bases lying between them. There are 12 residues in the CDR3.